Following are 10 T cell receptor beta chains from one sample sequenced in a study of T cells after yellow fever vaccination. TCRdb re-called the 5' RACE reads through MiXCR, storing one row per CDR3 protein. The table has 300,000 to 400,000 distinct CDR3 sequences, roughly 10% seen once. The material sequenced was CD4+ T cells sorted from PBMCs, taken 45 days after the yellow fever booster vaccination. The receptors originated from a man aged 18 to 35 who received the YFV17D yellow fever vaccine.

At least ten counts were recorded for this clonotype. The V and J genes are TRBV6-6 and TRBJ2-7; D tentatively fits TRBD1 or TRBD2 (5 bases each). The CDR3 is made up of 15 amino acids. V lost 2 bases, J lost 0 bases, and 11 bases lay in between. Germline loops: CDR1 MNHNY, CDR2 SVGAGI (reference sequence). The CDR3 is CASSYGASSSYEQYF. In nucleotides, the CDR3 is TGTGCCAGCAGTTACGGGGCTAGCAGCTCCTACGAGCAGTACTTC.

This clonotype was seen more than once but under ten times. This rearrangement joins TRBV11-2 to TRBJ1-2; D not resolved. Deletions cut 5 bases from V and 3 bases from J, with 25 bases between. The V gene's germline CDR1 is SGHAT and CDR2 FQNNGV. This CDR3 spans 18 amino acids. The CDR3 DNA reads TGTGCCAGCAGCCGGGGTAGAGGTTCAGCTAGTAACTACTATGGCTACACCTTC. It translates to CASSRGRGSASNYYGYTF.

This chain connects TRBV6-2 or TRBV6-3 to TRBJ2-2, with TRBD2 matching 10 bases. The CDR3 totals 17 residues. After removal of 2 bases from V and 0 bases from J, the junction contained 3 bases not matched to a gene. CDR1 and CDR2 from the germline V gene are MNHEY and SVGEGT. As DNA, the CDR3 is TGTGCCAGCAGTTACCGAAGCGGGGGGGCGAACACCGGGGAGCTGTTTTTT. This sequence encodes CASSYRSGGANTGELFF.

This clonotype was observed a handful of times. The chain couples TRBV2 to TRBJ2-3; TRBD1 aligns across 8 bases. V gave up 6 bases and J gave up 3 bases; unmatched junction bases: 8. The germline CDR1 and CDR2 sequences are SNHLY and FYNNEI. This CDR3 is built from 15 residues. Here the CDR3 DNA reads TGTGCCAGCAGACGAGGACAGGGCGGTACAGATACGCAGTATTTT. Amino acids: CASRRGQGGTDTQYF.

DNA for the CDR3: TGCAGTGCTCCCGCGGGGGAAGTGAGAGAGACCCAGTACTTC. It translates to CSAPAGEVRETQYF. The J gene is TRBJ2-5, the V gene TRBV20-1; 7 bases are shared with TRBD2. Losses at the gene ends were 5 bases for V and 4 bases for J; bases not matched to a gene: 10. The V gene's germline CDR1 is DFQATT and CDR2 SNEGSKA (reference sequence). This CDR3 is 14 amino acids long.

This clonotype was counted a few times. This chain connects TRBV6-2 or TRBV6-3 to TRBJ1-4; 8 bases match TRBD1. Germline V gives CDR1 MNHEY, CDR2 SVGEGT. J was trimmed by 10 bases and V by 7 bases; bases with no gene match: 11. The CDR3 runs 14 residues. Here the CDR3 DNA reads TGTGCCAGCAATCAGGGGGCGCGCTTGGGAAAACTGTTTTTT. Translation: CASNQGARLGKLFF.

Many counts were recorded for this clonotype. The chain recombines TRBV28 with TRBJ1-2; 11 bases are a match to TRBD1. This CDR3 has 17 amino acids. V gave up 5 bases and J gave up 5 bases; unmatched junction bases: 13. The germline CDR1 and CDR2 sequences are MDHEN and SYDVKM. The CDR3 here is CASSAATGQGVGYGYTF. The CDR3 coding sequence is TGTGCCAGCAGTGCAGCAACGGGACAGGGGGTAGGATATGGCTACACCTTC.

The rearrangement uses TRBV7-9 and TRBJ2-5; 13 positions agree with TRBD2. The V gene's germline CDR1 is SEHNR and CDR2 FQNEAQ (reference sequence). The CDR3 contains 17 residues. V dropped 5 bases and J dropped 4; count of bases not matched to a gene: 10. CDR3 in DNA: TGTGCCAGCAGCCGGGGACTAGCGGGACCACGCCGAGAGACCCAGTACTTC. It is translated as CASSRGLAGPRRETQYF.

The V and J genes are TRBV6-6 and TRBJ2-3, with TRBD1 matching over 10 bases. V lost 7 bases to trimming and J lost 8 bases; unmatched junction nucleotides: 9. The CDR3 contains 14 residues. CDR1 and CDR2 from the germline V gene are MNHNY and SVGAGI (reference sequence). The CDR3 reads CASTYRDRGGTQYF. CDR3 bases: TGTGCCAGCACCTACCGGGACAGGGGAGGTACGCAGTATTTT.

This clonotype was detected many times. The CDR3 DNA reads as TGTGCCAGCAGCTTGACAGGGGGGGATCAGCCCCAGCATTTT. It encodes CASSLTGGDQPQHF. The chain links TRBV7-9 to TRBJ1-5; 9 bases fit TRBD1. Germline V gene lookup returns CDR1 SEHNR and CDR2 FQNEAQ (reference sequence). This CDR3 has 14 residues. Germline trimming cut 3 bases from V and 5 bases from J; bases unmatched to any gene: 2.